The clone carrying this T cell receptor (beta chain) was counted a single time. These data come from a study of control samples from healthy donors and cancer patients. Sequencing used immunoSEQ multiplex PCR; TCRdb keeps in-frame clones, though not all of them. The sample has approximately 71,000 clones, roughly 86% seen once. Material for sequencing was PBMCs. The TCR originated in a man between 60 and 75 years old with lung cancer.

The CDR3 DNA follows: TGTGCCAGTAGTATAGGCCCCAGGGGGCGAATTGGCTACGAGCAGTACGTC. Protein: CASSIGPRGRIGYEQYV. The rearrangement links TRBV19 to TRBJ2-7; 8 nucleotides line up with TRBD1. Germline-derived CDR1 and CDR2 are LNHDA and SQIVND (reference sequence). This CDR3 spans 17 amino acids. J gave up 3 bases and V 1 base, and 11 bases lay outside the gene matches.